Below are 27 T cell receptor beta chains sequenced from a single sample in a study of post-analysis software for immune sequencing data. Notes on the study in general: When patients were compared with controls, roughly five TRBV segments were more frequent, TRBV5-6, TRBV5-1 and TRBV20-1 among them.

Presence of unique molecular identifiers characterized the TCR beta cDNA libraries. TCRdb reprocessed the PCR reads with MiXCR, giving one entry per CDR3 protein. The sample holds 820,000 or so distinct CDR3 sequences, roughly 50% seen once. No antigen has been identified for these receptors. Input material: blood. The receptor set was obtained from a girl under 18 with multiple sclerosis.

The J gene is TRBJ2-3, the V gene TRBV12-5; 10 bases agree with TRBD2. The CDR3 is 16 residues long. The V gene's germline CDR1 is LGHNT and CDR2 FRNRAP. J was trimmed by 2 bases and V by 4 bases; bases with no gene match: 6. The CDR3 sequence is CASGWGLARPTDTQYF. The CDR3, as DNA: TGTGCTAGTGGTTGGGGACTAGCGAGACCCACAGATACGCAGTATTTT. The variable domain in full, with the rest retrieved from reference TRBV12-5 and TRBJ2-3, is DARVTQTPRHKVTEMGQEVTMRCQPILGHNTVFWYRQTMMQGLELLAYFRNRAPLDDSGMPKDRFSAEMPDATLATLKIQPSEPRDSAVYFCASGWGLARPTDTQYFGPGTRLTVL.

This chain uses TRBV7-9 with TRBJ2-7; tentative D call: TRBD1 (6 bases). CDR1 SEHNR and CDR2 FQNEAQ come from the germline V gene (reference sequence). Trimming removed 5 bases at V and 3 bases at J, with 17 bases between. The CDR3 sequence is 15 residues long. CDR3 nucleotide sequence: TGTGCCAGCAGCAGACAGGAGCGTGGAGACTACGAGCAGTACTTC. Translating it yields CASSRQERGDYEQYF.

This chain uses TRBV20-1 with TRBJ2-5; no definite D call. V lost 0 bases, J lost 6 bases, and 17 bases lay in between. The germline CDR1 and CDR2 sequences are DFQATT and SNEGSKA (reference sequence). The CDR3 loop spans 15 amino acids. This CDR3 reads CSARDVVRPEKTQYF. CDR3 DNA sequence: TGCAGTGCTAGAGATGTCGTCCGACCAGAAAAGACCCAGTACTTC.

CDR3 in DNA: TGTGCCAGCAGCTTACAGGGAGGGAACAATGAGCAGTTCTTC. Translation gives CASSLQGGNNEQFF. The V call is TRBV7-3, the J call TRBJ2-1; 7 nucleotides agree with TRBD2. Germline lookup yields CDR1 SGHTA and CDR2 FQGTGA. V lost 2 bases to trimming and J lost 5 bases; unmatched junction nucleotides: 3. This CDR3 comprises 14 residues.

The chain employs TRBV27 and TRBJ2-7; TRBD1 aligns across 8 bases. The germline CDR1 and CDR2 sequences are MNHEY and SMNVEV (reference sequence). V shed 6 bases and J 8 bases; nucleotides not matched to a gene: 18. This CDR3 has 16 amino acids. CDR3 sequence (DNA): TGTGCCAGCAGCCCCACGAGTTCCAGGGGGCGAACGAAGCAGTACTTC. It translates to CASSPTSSRGRTKQYF.

This clonotype has more than one count but fewer than ten. V gene TRBV4-1 combines with J gene TRBJ2-1; TRBD2 matches at 12 bases. The length of the CDR3 is 17 residues. Germline assignment: CDR1 MGHRA and CDR2 YSYEKL. Trimming took 1 base from V and 5 from J; bases not matched to a gene: 6. The CDR3 region has the DNA TGCGCCAGCAGCCAAGTTCTACTAGCGGGAGGACACAATGAGCAGTTCTTC. Protein sequence: CASSQVLLAGGHNEQFF.

The rearrangement joins TRBV7-9 to TRBJ1-5; a possible D gene is TRBD1 (5 bases). V lost 4 bases, J lost 0 bases, and 10 bases lay in between. Germline V gene data show CDR1 as SEHNR and CDR2 as FQNEAQ (reference sequence). There are 15 residues in the CDR3. CDR3 sequence reads: CASSYDSPSNQPQHF. DNA of the CDR3: TGTGCCAGCAGCTACGACAGCCCTAGCAATCAGCCCCAGCATTTT.

The table lists this clonotype with a few counts. This chain uses TRBV30 with TRBJ1-5; no reliable D call. Germline V gives CDR1 GTSNPN, CDR2 SVGIG (reference sequence). This CDR3 has 15 residues. With 1 base removed from V and 6 bases from J, the gap between germline ends came to 16 bases. The CDR3 region has the DNA TGTGCCTGGAGTGCCCCTCACGTAGCAGGTCAGCCCCAGCATTTT. Its translation: CAWSAPHVAGQPQHF.

J is TRBJ1-2 and V is TRBV10-1; D is unresolved. From germline, CDR1 is WNHNN and CDR2 SYGVQD (reference sequence). Between the trimmed V and J ends, which lost 4 bases and 0 bases, there was a span of 6 bases. CDR3 length: 13 residues. The CDR3 DNA reads TGCGCCAGCAGTGCCGGCTCTAACTATGGCTACACCTTC. Its translation is CASSAGSNYGYTF.

This sequence joins TRBV15 and TRBJ2-5; a possible D gene is TRBD2 (5 bases). V was clipped by 1 base and J by 0 bases, with 15 bases between them. This CDR3 is built from 17 residues. CDR1 is LNHNV, CDR2 YYDKDF, per germline (reference sequence). CDR3 coding DNA: TGTGCCACCAGCAGAGGAGGGTGGCTTTGGTACCAAGAGACCCAGTACTTC. The encoded protein is CATSRGGWLWYQETQYF.

The table lists this clonotype with a few counts. V is TRBV12-3 or TRBV12-4 and J is TRBJ2-7; the match to TRBD2 covers 7 bases. V shed 8 bases, J shed 1 base, and the junction held 14 bases outside the gene matches. The CDR3 consists of 16 residues. CDR3 DNA sequence: TGTGCCAGCTCGTGGGCGGGAGTAAGATTTTCCTACGAGCAGTACTTC. Translating it yields CASSWAGVRFSYEQYF.

V gene TRBV5-1 combines with J gene TRBJ2-1; 10 bases agree with TRBD1. The junction had 12 bases not matched to a gene; V was cut back by 2 bases and J by 7 bases. CDR3 size: 17 residues. Germline loops: CDR1 SGHRS, CDR2 YFSETQ. As DNA, the CDR3 is TGCGCCAGCAGCTTTTCCTCGGGGACAGGGGAACGGAATGAGCAGTTCTTC. Its protein product is CASSFSSGTGERNEQFF.

The chain has TRBV24-1 and TRBJ2-1; the D is unclear. The V end was cut by 5 bases, the J end by 8 bases, with 6 bases between. The germline gives CDR1 KGHDR, CDR2 SFDVKD. This CDR3 has 11 amino acids. The CDR3 protein is CATSVSDEQFF. CDR3 DNA: TGTGCCACCAGTGTGTCTGATGAGCAGTTCTTC.

This chain connects TRBV14 to TRBJ2-5; no firm D call. CDR1 is SGHDN, CDR2 FVKESK, per germline. This CDR3 is built from 13 residues. V was shortened by 1 base and J by 8 bases, with 11 bases between the two germline ends. CDR3 DNA sequence: TGTGCCAGCAGCCAAGCTGTCTTCGGAACCCAGTACTTC. Translation gives CASSQAVFGTQYF.

The chain recombines TRBV6-2 or TRBV6-3 with TRBJ2-7; 7 bases align to TRBD2. CDR1 and CDR2 from the germline V gene are MNHEY and SVGEGT. The length of the CDR3 is 15 residues. Germline trimming cut 7 bases from V and 3 bases from J; bases unmatched to any gene: 12. Here the CDR3 reads CASTSQGGRGYEQYF. The CDR3 DNA follows: TGTGCCAGCACCTCCCAAGGCGGGAGAGGCTACGAGCAGTACTTC.

In DNA, the CDR3 is TGCGCCAGCAGCTTGGGGGCGGGGACTAGCGGGCGCAATGAGCAGTACTTC. This codes for CASSLGAGTSGRNEQYF. V and J are TRBV5-1 and TRBJ2-5, with 12 bases fitting TRBD2. This CDR3 spans 17 amino acids. Unmatched junction bases numbered 14, after V lost 0 bases and J lost 11 bases. Germline V gives CDR1 SGHRS, CDR2 YFSETQ.

The rearrangement joins TRBV12-3 or TRBV12-4 to TRBJ2-7; the D is unclear. This CDR3 region has 16 residues. V dropped 5 bases and J dropped 0 bases, with 17 bases sitting between them. The CDR3 reads CASSPGRTHLSYEQYF. The CDR3 coding sequence is TGTGCCAGCAGTCCCGGACGGACCCACCTCTCCTACGAGCAGTACTTC.

The V gene is TRBV18, the J gene TRBJ2-5; maybe TRBD2 (6 bases). The CDR3 contains 16 residues. CDR1 is KGHSH, CDR2 LQKENI, per germline. Trimming removed 1 base from V and 3 bases from J, with 15 bases in between. The CDR3 nucleotides read TGTGCCAGCTCACCACTCTACGGGGGAACCAAAGAGACCCAGTACTTC. Translating it yields CASSPLYGGTKETQYF.

Only a few counts were recorded for this clonotype. The chain has TRBV10-3 and TRBJ2-3; D may be TRBD1 (5 bases). V gave up 8 bases and J gave up 1 base, with 7 bases separating them. This CDR3 is 12 amino acids long. The germline V gene has CDR1 ENHRY and CDR2 SYGVKD. The CDR3 here is CAILTGTDTQYF. The CDR3 DNA sequence: TGTGCCATCCTGACAGGCACAGATACGCAGTATTTT.

The chain recombines TRBV7-3 with TRBJ1-1, with 11 bases fitting TRBD1. Trimming took 5 bases from V and 5 from J; bases not matched to a gene: 10. Germline V gene lookup returns CDR1 SGHTA and CDR2 FQGTGA. The CDR3 is made up of 16 amino acids. CDR3 DNA: TGTGCCAGCAGCCCCCAGGGACAGGGGGTAGGGACTGAAGCTTTCTTT. Translation gives CASSPQGQGVGTEAFF.

The V call is TRBV14, the J call TRBJ2-4; TRBD2 might be the D (6 bases). The germline CDR1 and CDR2 sequences are SGHDN and FVKESK. The ends were cut back, 0 bases at V and 0 bases at J, with 12 bases in the middle. This CDR3 contains 17 residues. The CDR3 reads CASSQDMTGLAKNIQYF. The DNA of the CDR3 is TGTGCCAGCAGCCAAGATATGACGGGACTAGCCAAAAACATTCAGTACTTC. The whole variable domain, filled in from reference TRBV14 and TRBJ2-4, reads EAGVTQFPSHSVIEKGQTVTLRCDPISGHDNLYWYRRVMGKEIKFLLHFVKESKQDESGMPNNRFLAERTGGTYSTLKVQPAELEDSGVYFCASSQDMTGLAKNIQYFGAGTRLSVL.

The chain combines TRBV6-1 with TRBJ1-1; a weak D match, TRBD1 (6 bases). Trimming pared 0 bases from V and 11 bases from J, leaving 19 bases between. Germline loops: CDR1 MNHNS, CDR2 SASEGT. This CDR3 spans 15 amino acids. Here the CDR3 reads CASSEAQIWGQKAFF. CDR3 in DNA: TGTGCCAGCAGTGAAGCCCAAATTTGGGGACAAAAGGCTTTCTTT.

This clonotype was observed a single time. V usage is TRBV29-1 and J usage is TRBJ2-5; 8 nucleotides agree with TRBD2. Germline V lookup: CDR1 SQVTM, CDR2 ANQGSEA. The CDR3 sequence is 17 residues long. V lost 5 bases to trimming and J lost 5 bases; unmatched junction nucleotides: 19. The CDR3 region is CSVPLPPGGRYFETQYF. The CDR3 region has the DNA TGCAGCGTTCCCCTCCCCCCGGGAGGGAGGTACTTCGAGACCCAGTACTTC.

The V gene is TRBV20-1, the J gene TRBJ1-2; 8 bases map to TRBD1. The CDR3 covers 12 residues. The V gene's germline CDR1 is DFQATT and CDR2 SNEGSKA (reference sequence). The trim removed 3 bases at V and 4 bases at J, leaving 1 base unmatched. The CDR3, as DNA: TGCAGTGCTAGTACAGGGGGCTATGGCTACACCTTC. Protein product: CSASTGGYGYTF.

This clonotype was recorded a few times. The chain combines TRBV27 with TRBJ1-2, with a weak D call TRBD1 (5 bases). Looked up from germline, CDR1 is MNHEY and CDR2 is SMNVEV (reference sequence). The CDR3 is 14 amino acids. V was shortened by 6 bases and J by 1 base, with 12 bases between the two germline ends. CDR3 DNA: TGTGCCAGCAGCCCACCGGGACTTAACTATGGCTACACCTTC. Translating gives CASSPPGLNYGYTF.

This clonotype was picked up one time. The CDR3 does not close with the conserved phenylalanine or tryptophan, likely indicating a read error. V and J are TRBV6-6 and TRBJ1-1; D not resolved. The CDR3 loop spans 15 amino acids. From germline, CDR1 is MNHNY and CDR2 SVGAGI (reference sequence). Trimming stripped 4 bases from V and 1 base from J, with 13 bases between. The CDR3 region is CASSSPEGRNTEAFC. CDR3 DNA sequence: TGTGCCAGCAGTTCGCCGGAGGGTCGGAACACTGAAGCTTTCTGT.

This chain links TRBV20-1 with TRBJ1-5; no clear D. V was clipped by 0 bases and J by 5 bases, with 11 bases between them. Per the germline V gene, CDR1 is DFQATT and CDR2 is SNEGSKA (reference sequence). This CDR3 region has 14 residues. The CDR3 DNA reads as TGCAGTGCTAGAGATGTCAGGACCCATCAGCCCCAGCATTTT. Amino acids: CSARDVRTHQPQHF.